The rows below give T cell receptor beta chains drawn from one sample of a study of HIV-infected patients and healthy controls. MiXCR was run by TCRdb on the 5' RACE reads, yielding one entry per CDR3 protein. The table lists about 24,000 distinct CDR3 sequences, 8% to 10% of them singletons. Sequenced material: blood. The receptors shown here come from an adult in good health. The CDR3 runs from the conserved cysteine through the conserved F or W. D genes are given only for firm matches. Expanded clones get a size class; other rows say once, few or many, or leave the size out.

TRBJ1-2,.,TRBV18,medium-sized,TGTGCCAGCTCACCGTCAGGGGAGGATCATGGCTACACCTTC,CASSPSGEDHGYTF
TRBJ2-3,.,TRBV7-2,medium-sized,TGTGCCAGCAGCCCCCTCCGCACAGATACGCAGTATTTT,CASSPLRTDTQYF
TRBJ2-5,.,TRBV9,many,TGTGCCAGCAGCGTCCAGGGGACCTTAGGTCGAGAGACCCAGTACTTC,CASSVQGTLGRETQYF
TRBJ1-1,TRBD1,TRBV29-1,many,TGCAGCGTAGAACCACGACAGGGGGCCACTGAAGCTTTCTTT,CSVEPRQGATEAFF
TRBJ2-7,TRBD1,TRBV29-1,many,TGCAGCGTCGAATCCCGGGACAGGGTGGAGCAGTACTTC,CSVESRDRVEQYF
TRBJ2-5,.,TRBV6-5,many,TGTGCCAGCAGCCACTTTGGGGACTCTGGAGAAGAGACCCAGTACTTC,CASSHFGDSGEETQYF
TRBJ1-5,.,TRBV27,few,TGTGCCAGCAGTTTAGGGAATAGCAATCAGCCCCAGCATTTT,CASSLGNSNQPQHF
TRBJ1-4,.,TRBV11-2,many,TGTGCCAGCAGCTTAGGAGGTCAGGACTTCGAAAAACTGTTTTTT,CASSLGGQDFEKLFF
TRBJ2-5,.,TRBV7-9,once,TGTGCCAGCAGGGGGCTGGGGGGCGTCGGCGGTTTGGACCAAGAGACCCAGTACTTC,CASRGLGGVGGLDQETQYF
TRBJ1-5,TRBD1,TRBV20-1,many,TGCAGTGCTAGAGATGGGACAGGGGGCGGTCAGCCCCAGCATTTT,CSARDGTGGGQPQHF
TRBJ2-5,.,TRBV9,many,TGTGCCAGCAGCGTAGGCCCAGGTTTAATACAAGAGACCCAGTACTTC,CASSVGPGLIQETQYF
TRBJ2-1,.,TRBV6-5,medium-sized,TGTGCCAGCGCTTCCGGGACGGAGAGAGTAAATGAGCAGTTCTTC,CASASGTERVNEQFF
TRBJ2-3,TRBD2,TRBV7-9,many,TGTGCCAGCAGAGAAAGCGGGGGACTAAGCACAGATACGCAGTATTTT,CASRESGGLSTDTQYF
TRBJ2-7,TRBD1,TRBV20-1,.,TGCAGTGCTAGAGGGGACGACAGGGGACTTTACGAGCAGTACTTC,CSARGDDRGLYEQYF
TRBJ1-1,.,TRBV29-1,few,TGCAGCGTTGAAGTCGCCCTGAACACTGAAGCTTTCTTT,CSVEVALNTEAFF
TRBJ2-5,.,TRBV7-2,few,TGTGCCAGCAGCCCGGGGCGGGAGACCCAGTACTTC,CASSPGRETQYF
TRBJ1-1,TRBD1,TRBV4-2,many,TGTGCCAGCAGCCAAGAGGACAGGAGTGAAGCTTTCTTT,CASSQEDRSEAFF
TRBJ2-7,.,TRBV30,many,TGTGCCTGGAGTGGGGCGACCTACGAGCAGTACTTC,CAWSGATYEQYF
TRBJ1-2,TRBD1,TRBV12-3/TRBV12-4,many,TGTGCCAGCAGTCCGGACAGGGCATATGGCTACACCTTC,CASSPDRAYGYTF
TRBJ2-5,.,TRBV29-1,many,TGCAGCGGGTTGGAGCAAGAGACCCAGTACTTC,CSGLEQETQYF
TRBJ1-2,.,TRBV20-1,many,TGCAGTGCTAGGGGGACTCCTAAAGGCTACACCTTC,CSARGTPKGYTF
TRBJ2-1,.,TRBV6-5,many,TGTGCCAGCAGTCGAACGCGAGGGGGGCGGAATGAGCAGTTCTTC,CASSRTRGGRNEQFF
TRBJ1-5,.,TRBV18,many,TGTGCCAGCTCAAACCGGGACACCAATCAGCCCCAGCATTTT,CASSNRDTNQPQHF
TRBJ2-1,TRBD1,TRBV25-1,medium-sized,TGTGCCAGCAGCCCCCCCGGACAGGATTACAATGAGCAGTTCTTC,CASSPPGQDYNEQFF
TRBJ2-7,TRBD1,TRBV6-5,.,TGTGCCAGCAGGGGGACAGGCTTTGCCTACGAGCAGTACTTC,CASRGTGFAYEQYF
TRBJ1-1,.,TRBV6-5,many,TGTGCCAGCAGTTACCCCCCGGGGCAGCCGCATGAAGCTTTCTTT,CASSYPPGQPHEAFF
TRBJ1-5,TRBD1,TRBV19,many,TGTGCCAGTAGTCCAAGGACAGGGGGACAGCCCCAGCATTTT,CASSPRTGGQPQHF
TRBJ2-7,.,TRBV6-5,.,TGTGCCAGCCGCCATAACCTTCTTGACTACGAGCAGTACTTC,CASRHNLLDYEQYF
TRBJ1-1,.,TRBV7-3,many,TGTGCCAGCAGCTTTGGGACGCAGAACACTGAAGCTTTCTTT,CASSFGTQNTEAFF
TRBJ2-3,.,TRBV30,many,TGTGCCTGGAGTGTACTGGGGGTTAGCACAGATACGCAGTATTTT,CAWSVLGVSTDTQYF
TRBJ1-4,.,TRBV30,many,TGTGCCTGGATAAACGGATCCAAAAAACTGTTTTTT,CAWINGSKKLFF
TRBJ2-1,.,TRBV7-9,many,TGTGCCAGCAGGGGCTCGTGGGGGGACCTCTACAATGAGCAGTTCTTC,CASRGSWGDLYNEQFF
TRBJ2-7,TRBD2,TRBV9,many,TGTGCCAGCAGCGCCGAGTGGTCTAGCGGGGGGGGTTACGAGCAGTACTTC,CASSAEWSSGGGYEQYF
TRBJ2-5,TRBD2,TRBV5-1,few,TGCGCCAGCAGCTTGGACTTAGCGGGGGATAGAGCCCAGTACTTC,CASSLDLAGDRAQYF
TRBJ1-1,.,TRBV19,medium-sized,TGTGCCAGTAGCCAGTCCCCCGGGGCGAACACTGAAGCTTTCTTT,CASSQSPGANTEAFF
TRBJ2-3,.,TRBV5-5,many,TGTGCCAGCAGCTTGGACGGGGTTTTTCCAGATACGCAGTATTTT,CASSLDGVFPDTQYF
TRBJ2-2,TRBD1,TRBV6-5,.,TGTGCCAGCAGGGTCGGGCAGGGGGCGAACACCGGGGAGCTGTTTTTT,CASRVGQGANTGELFF
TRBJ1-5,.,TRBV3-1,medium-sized,TGTGCCAGCAGCCAAGCCGGGACGGGGAATCAGCCCCAGCATTTT,CASSQAGTGNQPQHF
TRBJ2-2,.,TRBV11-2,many,TGTGCCAGCAGCTCGGGGACACCCGGGGAGCTGTTTTTT,CASSSGTPGELFF
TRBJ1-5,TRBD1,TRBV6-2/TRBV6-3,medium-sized,TGTGCCAGCAGTTACTCTTTGGAGGACTCCGGGACAGGGGACGGACAGCCCCAGCATTTT,CASSYSLEDSGTGDGQPQHF
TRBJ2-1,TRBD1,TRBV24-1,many,TGTGCCACCAGTGAACCAGACAGGGGGAATGAGCAGTTCTTC,CATSEPDRGNEQFF
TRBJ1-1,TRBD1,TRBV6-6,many,TGTGCCACCTTTCGGACGACAGGGAAGGGGAACACTGAAGCTTTCTTT,CATFRTTGKGNTEAFF
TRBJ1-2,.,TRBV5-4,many,TGTGCCAGCAGCCCCAACGCTAACTATGGCTACACCTTC,CASSPNANYGYTF
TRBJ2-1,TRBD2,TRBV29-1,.,TGCAGCGTTGTCGGACTAGCGGGGGCCTACTCCTACAATGAGCAGTTCTTC,CSVVGLAGAYSYNEQFF
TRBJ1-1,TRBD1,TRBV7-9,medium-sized,TGTGCCAGCAGCTACTTCGAGACAGGGGCCACTGAAGCTTTCTTT,CASSYFETGATEAFF
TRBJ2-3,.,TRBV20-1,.,TGCAGTGCTTACGGGGGTAGCACAGATACGCAGTATTTT,CSAYGGSTDTQYF
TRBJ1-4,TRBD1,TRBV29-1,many,TGCAGCGTTTATACCGGGACAGGTGTCGAAAAACTGTTTTTT,CSVYTGTGVEKLFF
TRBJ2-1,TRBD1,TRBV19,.,TGTGCCAGTAGTAAGGGACAGGGGAAGTCCGATGAGCAGTTCTTC,CASSKGQGKSDEQFF
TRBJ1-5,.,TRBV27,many,TGTGCCAGCAGTTCCCACGGGGGGCCCCAGCATTTT,CASSSHGGPQHF
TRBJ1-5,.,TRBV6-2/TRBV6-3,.,TGTGCCAGCAGTTACTCGAACTTTGTAGGACAGCCCCAGCATTTT,CASSYSNFVGQPQHF
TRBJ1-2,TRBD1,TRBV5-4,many,TGTGCCAGCAGCCTGTTGGGACAGGCATATGGCTACACCTTC,CASSLLGQAYGYTF
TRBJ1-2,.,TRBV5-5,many,TGTGCCAGCAGCTTGTCTTCTTTGTTTTCGGCCTATGGCTACACCTTC,CASSLSSLFSAYGYTF
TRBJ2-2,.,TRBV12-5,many,TGTGCTAGTGGTTCCACTACCCAGGGTAACACCGGGGAGCTGTTTTTT,CASGSTTQGNTGELFF
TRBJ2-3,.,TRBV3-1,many,TGTGCCAGCAGCCAACTACAGGACAGCACAGATACGCAGTATTTT,CASSQLQDSTDTQYF
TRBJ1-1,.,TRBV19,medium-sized,TGTGCCAGTAGTATCGATCGGGGAGCTTTCTTT,CASSIDRGAFF
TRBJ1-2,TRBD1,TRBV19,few,TGTGCCAGTACATCCGGGACAGCCTATGGCTACACCTTC,CASTSGTAYGYTF
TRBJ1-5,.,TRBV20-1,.,TGCAGTGCTCGGACGGGACCTAATCAGCCCCAGCATTTT,CSARTGPNQPQHF
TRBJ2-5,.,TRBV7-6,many,TGTGCCAGCAGCCCCTGGCAGGGGGGAGAGACCCAGTACTTC,CASSPWQGGETQYF